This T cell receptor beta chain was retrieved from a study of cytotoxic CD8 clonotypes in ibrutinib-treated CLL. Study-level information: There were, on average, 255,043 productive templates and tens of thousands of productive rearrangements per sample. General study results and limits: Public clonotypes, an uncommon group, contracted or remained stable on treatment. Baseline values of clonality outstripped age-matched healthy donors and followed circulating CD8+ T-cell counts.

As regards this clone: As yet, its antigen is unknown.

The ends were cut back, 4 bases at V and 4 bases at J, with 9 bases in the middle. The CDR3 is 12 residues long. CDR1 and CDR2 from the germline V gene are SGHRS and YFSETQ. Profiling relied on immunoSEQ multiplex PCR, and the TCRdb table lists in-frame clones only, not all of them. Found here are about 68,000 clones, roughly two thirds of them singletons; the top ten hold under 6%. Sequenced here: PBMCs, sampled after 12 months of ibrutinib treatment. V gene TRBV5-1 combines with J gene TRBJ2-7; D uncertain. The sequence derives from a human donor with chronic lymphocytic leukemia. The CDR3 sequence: CASSPNPYEQYF. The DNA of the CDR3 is TGCGCCAGCAGCCCGAACCCTTACGAGCAGTACTTC.